Here is one T cell receptor beta chain with its context. This sample is part of a study of blood T cell repertoires in COVID-19. The wider study: In each case, the material was cDNA or gDNA derived from T cells, B-cell-depleted T cells, or PBMCs.

Using immunoSEQ multiplex PCR, the repertoire was profiled, and TCRdb retains in-frame clones only, with some absent. The sample lists roughly 78,000 clones; 86% were seen once. V lost 5 bases, J lost 11 bases, and 15 bases stayed unmatched. CDR1 and CDR2 (germline): SGHVS, FQNEAQ. The CDR3 extends over 15 amino acids. The rearrangement joins TRBV7-8 to TRBJ1-1; TRBD1 matches 9 bases. This clonotype was obtained from an older woman with acute or convalescent COVID-19. The specimen sequenced was peripheral blood. The CDR3 DNA reads as TGTGCCAGCAGCGATATTTATACAGGGGGCTCACGGGCTTTCTTT. This codes for CASSDIYTGGSRAFF.